The rows below give T cell receptor beta chains drawn from one sample of a study of blood T cell repertoires in COVID-19. Sequencing was performed with immunoSEQ multiplex PCR; in TCRdb, only in-frame clones are kept and a portion is missing. Of about 170,000 clones listed, about four fifths were seen once; the top ten hold roughly 2%. Material for sequencing was peripheral blood. Every receptor here comes from an elderly woman with acute or convalescent COVID-19. The CDR3 runs from the conserved cysteine through the conserved F or W. A D gene is named only where the DNA matches it firmly. Part of the rows lack a size; the others show once, few, many or a class for expanded clones.

d_call: .; v_call: TRBV5-1; clone_size: .; j_call: TRBJ1-6; cdr3_length: 15; cdr3_aa: CASSLETVVNSPLHF; cdr3_nt: TGCGCCAGCAGCTTGGAAACGGTCGTTAATTCACCCCTCCACTTT
d_call: .; v_call: TRBV3-1/TRBV3-2; clone_size: .; j_call: TRBJ2-5; cdr3_length: 11; cdr3_aa: CASSLQGAQYF; cdr3_nt: TGTGCCAGCAGCCTCCAGGGTGCCCAGTACTTC
d_call: .; v_call: TRBV9; clone_size: .; j_call: TRBJ1-6; cdr3_length: 16; cdr3_aa: CASSRDSSSYNSPLHF; cdr3_nt: TGTGCCAGCAGCCGGGACTCGAGCTCCTATAATTCACCCCTCCACTTT
d_call: .; v_call: TRBV19; clone_size: .; j_call: TRBJ2-1; cdr3_length: 11; cdr3_aa: CASISGNEQFF; cdr3_nt: TGTGCCAGTATCTCGGGGAATGAGCAGTTCTTC
d_call: .; v_call: TRBV5-6; clone_size: .; j_call: TRBJ2-1; cdr3_length: 13; cdr3_aa: CASSLAPTGEQFF; cdr3_nt: TGTGCCAGCAGCTTGGCCCCAACGGGGGAGCAGTTCTTC
d_call: .; v_call: TRBV7-9; clone_size: few; j_call: TRBJ2-2; cdr3_length: 14; cdr3_aa: CASSLAGVTGELFF; cdr3_nt: TGTGCCAGCAGCTTAGCCGGGGTCACCGGGGAGCTGTTTTTT
d_call: TRBD1; v_call: TRBV6-5; clone_size: .; j_call: TRBJ2-7; cdr3_length: 15; cdr3_aa: CASTDAGQATYEQYF; cdr3_nt: TGTGCCAGCACCGACGCGGGACAGGCCACCTACGAGCAGTACTTC
d_call: .; v_call: TRBV27; clone_size: .; j_call: TRBJ1-6; cdr3_length: 13; cdr3_aa: CASRNPGISPLHF; cdr3_nt: TGTGCCAGCAGGAATCCAGGGATCTCACCCCTCCACTTT
d_call: TRBD2; v_call: TRBV3-1/TRBV3-2; clone_size: .; j_call: TRBJ2-7; cdr3_length: 15; cdr3_aa: CASSPRLAGNYEQYF; cdr3_nt: TGTGCCAGCAGCCCTAGACTAGCGGGGAACTACGAGCAGTACTTC
d_call: TRBD1; v_call: TRBV12-3/TRBV12-4; clone_size: once; j_call: TRBJ1-2; cdr3_length: 12; cdr3_aa: CASSDRGWGYTF; cdr3_nt: TGTGCCAGCAGCGACAGGGGCTGGGGCTACACCTTC
d_call: TRBD2; v_call: TRBV4-3; clone_size: .; j_call: TRBJ2-7; cdr3_length: 14; cdr3_aa: CASSQDTSVPEQYF; cdr3_nt: TGCGCCAGCAGCCAAGATACTAGCGTCCCCGAGCAGTACTTC
d_call: TRBD2; v_call: TRBV7-8; clone_size: .; j_call: TRBJ2-7; cdr3_length: 16; cdr3_aa: CASSFPSGGSTYEQYF; cdr3_nt: TGTGCCAGCAGCTTCCCAAGCGGGGGGTCGACCTACGAGCAGTACTTC
d_call: TRBD1; v_call: TRBV18; clone_size: .; j_call: TRBJ2-2; cdr3_length: 20; cdr3_aa: CASSPLQFTPGQGHTGELFF; cdr3_nt: TGTGCCAGCTCACCACTTCAGTTTACACCGGGACAGGGACACACCGGGGAGCTGTTTTTT
d_call: TRBD1; v_call: TRBV29-1; clone_size: once; j_call: TRBJ1-6; cdr3_length: 13; cdr3_aa: CSVLTGGNSPLHF; cdr3_nt: TGCAGCGTTCTAACAGGGGGTAATTCACCCCTCCACTTT
d_call: .; v_call: TRBV5-5; clone_size: .; j_call: TRBJ1-3; cdr3_length: 14; cdr3_aa: CASSARVSGNTIYF; cdr3_nt: TGTGCCAGCAGCGCCAGGGTCTCTGGAAACACCATATATTTT
d_call: TRBD2; v_call: TRBV6-5; clone_size: .; j_call: TRBJ2-1; cdr3_length: 14; cdr3_aa: CASAWAGAYNEQFF; cdr3_nt: TGTGCCAGCGCCTGGGCGGGAGCCTACAATGAGCAGTTCTTC
d_call: .; v_call: TRBV4-1; clone_size: .; j_call: TRBJ2-3; cdr3_length: 14; cdr3_aa: CASSQDARGSTQYF; cdr3_nt: TGCGCCAGCAGCCAAGATGCAAGGGGTTCGACGCAGTATTTT
d_call: .; v_call: TRBV19; clone_size: .; j_call: TRBJ1-5; cdr3_length: 15; cdr3_aa: CASSIDRSGNQPQHF; cdr3_nt: TGTGCCAGTAGTATAGACAGATCCGGGAATCAGCCCCAGCATTTT
d_call: TRBD2; v_call: TRBV4-3; clone_size: .; j_call: TRBJ2-5; cdr3_length: 18; cdr3_aa: CASSHSLGGAGGIETQYF; cdr3_nt: TGCGCCAGCAGCCATTCCCTGGGGGGAGCGGGGGGGATTGAGACCCAGTACTTC
d_call: .; v_call: TRBV5-5; clone_size: .; j_call: TRBJ1-6; cdr3_length: 15; cdr3_aa: CASSQTGDGDSPLHF; cdr3_nt: TGTGCCAGCAGCCAAACAGGAGATGGCGATTCACCCCTCCACTTT
d_call: TRBD1; v_call: TRBV3-1/TRBV3-2; clone_size: few; j_call: TRBJ1-1; cdr3_length: 14; cdr3_aa: CASSRGTANTEAFF; cdr3_nt: TGTGCCAGCAGCCGCGGGACAGCGAACACTGAAGCTTTCTTT
d_call: .; v_call: TRBV5-6; clone_size: .; j_call: TRBJ2-5; cdr3_length: 14; cdr3_aa: CASSLLGAEETQYF; cdr3_nt: TGTGCCAGCAGCTTGTTGGGGGCGGAAGAGACCCAGTACTTC
d_call: .; v_call: TRBV3-1/TRBV3-2; clone_size: .; j_call: TRBJ2-1; cdr3_length: 14; cdr3_aa: CASSQEGPAGWQFF; cdr3_nt: TGTGCCAGCAGCCAAGAAGGCCCCGCGGGGTGGCAGTTCTTC
d_call: TRBD2; v_call: TRBV7-2; clone_size: .; j_call: TRBJ2-2; cdr3_length: 15; cdr3_aa: CASSLTSGSTGELFF; cdr3_nt: TGTGCCAGCAGCTTGACTAGCGGGAGCACCGGGGAGCTGTTTTTT
d_call: .; v_call: TRBV6-2/TRBV6-3; clone_size: .; j_call: TRBJ1-5; cdr3_length: 16; cdr3_aa: CASSPRGRGVNQPQHF; cdr3_nt: TGTGCCAGCAGCCCACGCGGCAGGGGAGTCAATCAGCCCCAGCATTTT
d_call: TRBD2; v_call: TRBV5-4; clone_size: .; j_call: TRBJ2-3; cdr3_length: 14; cdr3_aa: CASSTRDYTDTQYF; cdr3_nt: TGTGCCAGCAGCACCCGGGACTACACAGATACGCAGTATTTT
d_call: .; v_call: TRBV28; clone_size: .; j_call: TRBJ2-5; cdr3_length: 16; cdr3_aa: CASRETGTRGVETQYF; cdr3_nt: TGTGCCAGCAGGGAGACCGGGACACGGGGCGTAGAGACCCAGTACTTC
d_call: .; v_call: TRBV19; clone_size: once; j_call: TRBJ2-2; cdr3_length: 14; cdr3_aa: CASSLNWNTGELFF; cdr3_nt: TGTGCCAGTAGTCTTAACTGGAACACCGGGGAGCTGTTTTTT
d_call: .; v_call: TRBV2; clone_size: .; j_call: TRBJ2-4; cdr3_length: 13; cdr3_aa: CASSDGQKNIQYF; cdr3_nt: TGTGCCAGCAGCGATGGACAGAAAAACATTCAGTACTTC
d_call: .; v_call: TRBV28; clone_size: .; j_call: TRBJ2-7; cdr3_length: 13; cdr3_aa: CASSLGRANEQYF; cdr3_nt: TGTGCCAGCAGTTTGGGCAGGGCTAACGAGCAGTACTTC
d_call: .; v_call: TRBV6-5; clone_size: .; j_call: TRBJ1-1; cdr3_length: 13; cdr3_aa: CASSSQGNTEAFF; cdr3_nt: TGTGCCAGCAGCTCACAGGGGAACACTGAAGCTTTCTTT
d_call: .; v_call: TRBV6-2/TRBV6-3; clone_size: .; j_call: TRBJ1-5; cdr3_length: 16; cdr3_aa: CASSYQEDLSNQPQHF; cdr3_nt: TGTGCCAGCAGTTATCAGGAAGACCTTAGCAATCAGCCCCAGCATTTT
d_call: TRBD1; v_call: TRBV6-5; clone_size: .; j_call: TRBJ2-7; cdr3_length: 13; cdr3_aa: CATGDRELYEQYF; cdr3_nt: TGTGCCACCGGGGACAGGGAACTCTACGAGCAGTACTTC
d_call: .; v_call: TRBV6-6; clone_size: once; j_call: TRBJ1-2; cdr3_length: 14; cdr3_aa: CASSNRPRNDGYTF; cdr3_nt: TGTGCCAGCAGCAACAGGCCCCGAAACGATGGCTACACCTTC
d_call: TRBD1; v_call: TRBV28; clone_size: .; j_call: TRBJ2-7; cdr3_length: 15; cdr3_aa: CASSRGQGVTYEQYF; cdr3_nt: TGTGCCAGCAGTCGGGGACAGGGGGTTACCTACGAGCAGTACTTC
d_call: TRBD1; v_call: TRBV5-1; clone_size: once; j_call: TRBJ2-5; cdr3_length: 14; cdr3_aa: CASSSGQFQETQYF; cdr3_nt: TGCGCCAGCAGCTCGGGACAGTTCCAAGAGACCCAGTACTTC
d_call: .; v_call: TRBV30; clone_size: .; j_call: TRBJ1-1; cdr3_length: 13; cdr3_aa: CAWSFGQNTEAFF; cdr3_nt: TGTGCCTGGAGCTTTGGGCAGAACACTGAAGCTTTCTTT
d_call: TRBD1; v_call: TRBV28; clone_size: .; j_call: TRBJ1-3; cdr3_length: 16; cdr3_aa: CASRPFQGAYGNTIYF; cdr3_nt: TGTGCCAGCAGACCATTTCAGGGGGCTTATGGAAACACCATATATTTT
d_call: .; v_call: TRBV18; clone_size: .; j_call: TRBJ2-7; cdr3_length: 13; cdr3_aa: CASSLKQGYEQYF; cdr3_nt: TGTGCCAGCTCACTTAAACAGGGCTACGAGCAGTACTTC
d_call: TRBD2; v_call: TRBV3-1/TRBV3-2; clone_size: few; j_call: TRBJ2-7; cdr3_length: 16; cdr3_aa: CASSQLGLAGDSEQYF; cdr3_nt: TGTGCCAGCAGCCAATTGGGACTAGCGGGAGATAGTGAGCAGTACTTC
d_call: .; v_call: TRBV5-8; clone_size: few; j_call: TRBJ2-3; cdr3_length: 12; cdr3_aa: CASSPRLQTQYF; cdr3_nt: TGTGCCAGCAGCCCTAGGCTTCAAACGCAGTATTTT
d_call: .; v_call: TRBV14; clone_size: .; j_call: TRBJ1-1; cdr3_length: 14; cdr3_aa: CASSQVTGNTEAFF; cdr3_nt: TGTGCCAGCAGCCAAGTTACAGGGAACACTGAAGCTTTCTTT
d_call: .; v_call: TRBV19; clone_size: few; j_call: TRBJ1-2; cdr3_length: 12; cdr3_aa: CASSLRTAGYTF; cdr3_nt: TGTGCCAGTAGTCTGAGGACAGCTGGCTACACCTTC
d_call: TRBD2; v_call: TRBV5-1; clone_size: .; j_call: TRBJ2-2; cdr3_length: 17; cdr3_aa: CASSPRLGSGKGGELFF; cdr3_nt: TGCGCCAGCAGCCCGCGACTGGGGAGCGGGAAAGGTGGGGAGCTGTTTTTT
d_call: .; v_call: TRBV7-2; clone_size: few; j_call: TRBJ1-1; cdr3_length: 15; cdr3_aa: CASSLGQTSNTEAFF; cdr3_nt: TGTGCCAGCAGCTTAGGACAGACGAGTAACACTGAAGCTTTCTTT
d_call: .; v_call: TRBV7-2; clone_size: .; j_call: TRBJ2-1; cdr3_length: 17; cdr3_aa: CASSLVGGTGVRNEQFF; cdr3_nt: TGTGCCAGCAGCTTAGTGGGGGGCACAGGGGTCCGAAATGAGCAGTTCTTC
d_call: .; v_call: TRBV2; clone_size: .; j_call: TRBJ2-7; cdr3_length: 14; cdr3_aa: CASSPGVPTYEQYF; cdr3_nt: TGTGCCAGCAGTCCCGGGGTCCCAACCTACGAGCAGTACTTC
d_call: .; v_call: TRBV19; clone_size: .; j_call: TRBJ1-2; cdr3_length: 14; cdr3_aa: CASSIGQEFYGYTF; cdr3_nt: TGTGCCAGTAGTATAGGACAGGAGTTCTATGGCTACACCTTC
d_call: .; v_call: TRBV19; clone_size: .; j_call: TRBJ2-2; cdr3_length: 16; cdr3_aa: CASSSITGMNTGELFF; cdr3_nt: TGTGCCAGTAGTAGTATAACAGGGATGAACACCGGGGAGCTGTTTTTT
d_call: .; v_call: TRBV25-1; clone_size: few; j_call: TRBJ1-4; cdr3_length: 13; cdr3_aa: CASTYSGGEKLFF; cdr3_nt: TGTGCCAGCACCTATTCGGGGGGGGAAAAACTGTTTTTT
d_call: TRBD1; v_call: TRBV5-1; clone_size: once; j_call: TRBJ2-7; cdr3_length: 14; cdr3_aa: CASSTQGALSSQYF; cdr3_nt: TGCGCCAGCAGCACCCAGGGGGCGTTATCGTCGCAGTACTTC
d_call: .; v_call: TRBV7-2; clone_size: .; j_call: TRBJ1-5; cdr3_length: 13; cdr3_aa: CASSSYRDQPQHF; cdr3_nt: TGTGCCAGCAGCTCTTACAGGGATCAGCCCCAGCATTTT
d_call: TRBD2; v_call: TRBV24-1; clone_size: .; j_call: TRBJ2-1; cdr3_length: 15; cdr3_aa: CATSTGLAGGHEQFF; cdr3_nt: TGTGCCACCAGTACCGGACTAGCGGGAGGTCATGAGCAGTTCTTC
d_call: .; v_call: TRBV19; clone_size: .; j_call: TRBJ2-5; cdr3_length: 14; cdr3_aa: CASSIDRGRETQYF; cdr3_nt: TGTGCCAGTAGTATAGATAGGGGCCGGGAGACCCAGTACTTC